This TCR beta chain appears in the sequencing data of a study of T cells in Graves' hyperthyroidism and ophthalmopathy (dated by TCRdb to between 2017 and 2020). Describing the broader study: Peripheral blood was collected at initial diagnosis, before any treatment. A discovery cohort of about a hundred patients, 43 with Graves' ophthalmopathy and under 60 with stable Graves' hyperthyroidism, was used to find distinguishing TCR V-J signatures. Prospective prediction of ophthalmopathy was tested in an independent validation cohort of approximately 19 hyperthyroidism patients and 17 patients who later progressed to ophthalmopathy. The roughly 100 discovery patients were randomly split 7:3 into training and test sets. The study also compared thyroid tissue and blood T-cell repertoires from roughly six Graves' hyperthyroidism patients. After sampling, hyperthyroidism patients received methimazole starting at 30 mg daily, and ophthalmopathy patients received high-dose intravenous methylprednisolone. The paper reports TCR Vbeta CDR3 sequencing of about 140 peripheral blood samples: approximately 43 ophthalmopathy, under 80 hyperthyroidism and 17 progressor patients.

Inclusive of the bounding cysteine and phenylalanine, the CDR3 is 12 residues long. Of the read, only the CDR3 DNA is kept; its 36 bases are in frame from base 1. As encoded in the germline V gene, CDR1 is SQVTM while CDR2 is ANQGSEA. Trimming costs V 8 bases and J 1 base, and their ends lie 11 bases apart. This clonotype was observed many times. There is no known antigen for this receptor. Base qualities are not provided; no much larger clone lies one nucleotide away. The TCR beta CDR3 regions were amplified from RNA transcripts. A first-round RT-PCR of the TCR CDR3 used the HTBI primer set with the Qiagen OneStep RT-PCR kit. A second multiplex PCR round built the libraries, followed by size selection and purification. Paired-end sequencing of the libraries was performed with 100 bp reads on an Illumina HiSeq2000. Turning to the authors' computational methods: SOAPnuke was used to process the raw data, removing reads that contained adapters or uncalled bases, had a mean Phred below 15, or lacked an exact match to the constant primer or identifier. COPE v1.2.5 was used to merge the high-quality paired reads, and each unique nucleotide sequence was defined as a clonotype. MiTCR v1.1 was used to align the clonotypes against IMGT TRBV, TRBD and TRBJ reference segments. The analysis was restricted to V-J combinations with a frequency above 0.0001, which together covered 99% to 99.2% of the repertoires. The TCS score was defined as F50 (clonal expansion) divided by E x V (chaos), with BLOSUM62-based TCRdist calculated between CDR3 peptides within each V-J. Welch's t-statistics and random forest reduced 450 to 600 V-J features to roughly 13, which were used in a naive Bayes classifier (R e1071). Using fastp trimming at Q25 and MiXCR clonotype assembly, TCRdb reanalyzed the public sequencing data and kept in-frame beta chains. CDR3 protein duplicates are merged, each entry listing the most common genes and DNA. The V and J calls were determined by TCRdb, not by the authors. The sample table holds 350,000 or so distinct CDR3 sequences, of which 15% to 20% were seen once. About 14% of the sample comes from the top ten.

Ophthalmopathy patients had moderately to severely active disease, with a Clinical Activity Score of 3 or more, a NOSPECS grade of 4 or more, and a disease duration of less than 3 months. The study excluded patients with uncontrolled infections, other autoimmune diseases, pregnancy or lactation. Diagnoses were based on clinical symptoms, serum thyroxine and TRAb, thyroid ultrasound and orbital computed tomography. PBMCs were separated from 7.5 to 10 ml of fresh peripheral blood using Ficoll-Paque density gradient centrifugation. Trizol reagent was used to extract total RNA, and RNA quality was then checked on an Agilent 2100 Bioanalyzer. Study-wide findings and limitations: A model built on a 13 V-J signature distinguished ophthalmopathy from stable hyperthyroidism, reaching roughly 88% sensitivity and 81% to 83% specificity in cross-validation and 80%/75% in testing. In validation, the model predicted progression to ophthalmopathy with over 60% sensitivity and 72.22% specificity, a median of approximately 6.7 months before onset. Sample size was not statistically predetermined, and investigators were not blinded to group allocation. Most expanded thyroid clonotypes (frequency above 0.001) were also detected in blood, a finding suggesting that blood repertoires may reflect thyroid immune responses.

This clonotype was sampled from a woman aged 40-49 years with Graves' ophthalmopathy. Sequenced: blood. The chain is made from TRBV29-1 and TRBJ2-5; TRBD2 could be the D gene, as 5 bases match. The nucleotide sequence reads as follows: TGCAGCCTAGGAGGTACCCAAGAGACCCAGTACTTC. Its translation is CSLGGTQETQYF.